This T cell receptor (beta chain) comes out of a study of blood T cell repertoires in COVID-19. Authors' processing steps: Reference gene primer amplification yielded estimated nucleated cell counts. The data were produced by immunoSEQ multiplex PCR, yet TCRdb's version contains in-frame clones alone and is incomplete. The V and J calls and clone size come from that table; D and trimming were worked out from the DNA. The sample records around 300,000 clones, more than 70% being singletons. Enrolment of Seattle patients took place during active infection, and they were followed longitudinally. This TCR was sampled from a woman between 25 and 40 years old with COVID-19, enrolled during active disease. The source material was peripheral blood.

The CDR3 region is CASRTVYNEQFF. CDR3 DNA sequence: TGTGCCAGCCGCACAGTCTACAATGAGCAGTTCTTC. The rearrangement uses TRBV2 and TRBJ2-1; D gene ambiguous. Germline loops: CDR1 SNHLY, CDR2 FYNNEI. Trimming shortened V by 8 bases and J by 3 bases, and 8 bases separated the two germline ends. The CDR3 contains 12 residues.